These 10 T cell receptor beta chains originate from one sample sequenced in a study of T cells expressing NK-cell markers (dated by TCRdb to 2019 to 2021). Library creation used 5' RACE. The sequencing machine was an Illumina HiSeq 2000. Following reprocessing of the reads by TCRdb, the data hold one row per CDR3 protein sequence and no DNA is available. The table for this sample lists 300,000 to 500,000 distinct CDR3 sequences. The ten most abundant clones make up about 11% of the sample. Sequenced sample: blood T cells: a sorted CD56 or NKG2C T cell subset, CD4+ or CD8+ T cells, or bulk PBMC T cells (not recorded which). The source of these receptors is a woman in her 50s in good health. Donor details come from another sample of the same person, matched by shared clones.

The chain combines TRBV6-6 with TRBJ2-3. Germline V gene data show CDR1 as MNHNY and CDR2 as SVGAGI (reference sequence). The CDR3 loop spans 13 amino acids. The CDR3 sequence: CASSYTTSYTQYF.

The J gene is TRBJ2-1, the V gene TRBV24-1; checking the TCRdb D call of TRBD2 is not possible without DNA. The CDR3 is made up of 17 amino acids. The germline CDR1 and CDR2 sequences are KGHDR and SFDVKD. CDR3 amino acids: CATSSSAGPSSYNEQFF.

J is TRBJ2-4 and V is TRBV6-2 or TRBV6-3; no DNA is available, so the TRBD2 call from TCRdb remains unchecked. The germline gives CDR1 MNHEY, CDR2 SVGEGT. The CDR3 contains 12 residues. CDR3 in amino acids: CASSLAGNIQYF.

The chain carries TRBV30 and TRBJ2-5; TCRdb outputs TRBD2, but without DNA this stays unchecked. This CDR3 contains 17 residues. Germline CDR1 GTSNPN, CDR2 SVGIG (reference sequence). The CDR3 reads CAWSVRGIAGGPETQYF. The variable domain in full, completed from reference TRBV30 and TRBJ2-5, reads SQTIHQWPATLVQPVGSPLSLECTVEGTSNPNLYWYRQAAGRGLQLLFYSVGIGQISSEVPQNLSASRPQDRQFILSSKKLLLSDSGFYLCAWSVRGIAGGPETQYFGPGTRLLVL.

The J gene is TRBJ2-6, the V gene TRBV19; with no DNA, the TCRdb D assignment of TRBD1 cannot be verified. Germline V gives CDR1 LNHDA, CDR2 SQIVND (reference sequence). This CDR3 spans 19 amino acids. This chain's CDR3 is CASSILPGRQSSGANVLTF.

The genes are TRBV7-9 and TRBJ2-1; TCRdb gives TRBD1 as the D gene, but with no DNA this cannot be confirmed. This CDR3 contains 14 residues. CDR1 and CDR2 from the germline V gene are SEHNR and FQNEAQ (reference sequence). CDR3 amino acids: CASRDRGSNNEQFF.

This chain uses TRBV6-5 with TRBJ2-1; with no DNA, the TCRdb D assignment of TRBD2 cannot be verified. Germline loops: CDR1 MNHEY, CDR2 SVGAGI. This CDR3 region has 15 residues. The CDR3 loop is CASREAGGVYNEQFF.

The V call is TRBV6-1, the J call TRBJ1-5. The CDR3 is made up of 15 amino acids. CDR1 and CDR2 (germline): MNHNS, SASEGT. The CDR3 loop reads CASLRTAGLNQPQHF.

The chain is built from TRBV9 and TRBJ2-1; as DNA is missing, the TRBD2 call by TCRdb cannot be tested. CDR1 and CDR2 (germline): SGDLS, YYNGEE. This CDR3 comprises 17 residues. The CDR3 loop reads CASSDGREVGSYNEQFF.

The chain links TRBV7-9 to TRBJ1-6; TCRdb names TRBD1, which stays unverified in the absence of DNA. The CDR3 loop spans 14 amino acids. CDR1 is SEHNR and CDR2 is FQNEAQ in the germline V gene (reference sequence). The CDR3 spells CASSSGQGGSPLHF. Variable domain in full (rest from reference TRBV7-9 and TRBJ1-6): DTGVSQNPRHKITKRGQNVTFRCDPISEHNRLYWYRQTLGQGPEFLTYFQNEAQLEKSRLLSDRFSAERPKGSFSTLEIQRTEQGDSAMYLCASSSGQGGSPLHFGNGTRLTVT.